This TCR beta chain comes out of a study of OX40 agonist ivuxolimab in advanced cancers. As for the study in general: Patients with prior anti-PD-1, anti-PD-L1 or anti-CTLA-4 therapy were eligible; 40% had some.

Some clones are missing from TCRdb's copy, which holds only in-frame ones; the method was immunoSEQ multiplex PCR. The sample lists tens of thousands of clones; approximately 80% were seen once. V dropped 0 bases and J dropped 0 bases, with 6 bases sitting between them. The germline V gene has CDR1 SGHDN and CDR2 FVKESK. The CDR3 runs 15 residues. The TCR sequence derives from an adult with an advanced solid tumor such as melanoma, head and neck, liver or kidney cancer. The sequences come from CD4+ or CD8+ T cells sorted from blood, collected in a trial of the OX40 agonist ivuxolimab. The chain has TRBV14 and TRBJ2-1; no clear D gene. CDR3 in amino acids: CASSQDPASYNEQFF. The CDR3, as DNA: TGTGCCAGCAGCCAAGATCCAGCCTCCTACAATGAGCAGTTCTTC.